A single sample is the source of the 30 T cell receptor beta chains below, sequenced in a study of brain metastases from non-small cell lung cancer. Profiled with immunoSEQ multiplex PCR; TCRdb holds only in-frame clones, not every one. This table holds a few thousand clones, roughly 83% found once. Sequences were obtained from tissue from a brain metastasis. The receptors originated from a donor at least 40 years old with non-small cell lung cancer.

This chain joins TRBV9 and TRBJ2-5, with unresolved D. Trimming removed 2 bases at V and 4 bases at J, with 9 bases between. This CDR3 region has 13 residues. Germline CDR1 reads SGDLS; CDR2 reads YYNGEE. CDR3 bases: TGTGCCAGCAGCGTGGGTGGCCTAGAGACCCAGTACTTC. It encodes CASSVGGLETQYF.

This chain links TRBV24-1 with TRBJ2-7, with D possibly being TRBD1 or TRBD2 (5 bases each). Trimming cost V 12 bases and J 2 bases, with 10 bases left between them. In germline, CDR1 is KGHDR, CDR2 SFDVKD. The CDR3 extends over 11 amino acids. CDR3 DNA sequence: TGTGCCCGAGGGGCTCCCTACGAGCAGTACTTC. This sequence encodes CARGAPYEQYF.

The chain has TRBV5-1 and TRBJ1-1, with D unresolved. The CDR3 consists of 14 residues. Per the germline V gene, CDR1 is SGHRS and CDR2 is YFSETQ. V gave up 1 base and J gave up 3 bases, with 10 bases separating them. The DNA for the CDR3 is TGCGCCAGCAGCTTGTATCCCGGGGACACTGAAGCTTTCTTT. Amino acids: CASSLYPGDTEAFF.

This chain links TRBV4-3 with TRBJ2-3, with D possibly TRBD2 on 6 matching bases. The V end was cut by 0 bases, the J end by 8 bases, with 24 bases between. Per germline, CDR1 LGHNA and CDR2 YSLEER. The CDR3 has 18 residues. CDR3 protein: CASSQDPAGSYLGVTQYF. CDR3 DNA sequence: TGCGCCAGCAGCCAAGATCCGGCGGGGAGTTACCTGGGGGTTACGCAGTATTTT.

The chain is built from TRBV7-2 and TRBJ1-2; D not resolved. The CDR3 spans 13 residues. The V gene's germline CDR1 is SGHTA and CDR2 FQGNSA. V was clipped by 1 base and J by 8 bases, with 11 bases between them. Written as DNA, the CDR3 is TGTGCCAGCAGCTTAGTGATAGAATTCGGCTACACCTTC. Translation gives CASSLVIEFGYTF.

The genes are TRBV10-3 and TRBJ2-7; 9 positions agree with TRBD1. V dropped 7 bases and J dropped 3; count of bases not matched to a gene: 7. Germline-derived CDR1 and CDR2 are ENHRY and SYGVKD. The CDR3 sequence is 14 residues long. The CDR3 spells CAITSGQGFYEQYF. The CDR3 DNA reads as TGTGCCATCACTTCGGGACAGGGATTCTACGAGCAGTACTTC.

This clone was observed a few times. This rearrangement joins TRBV27 to TRBJ1-1; 7 positions agree with TRBD1. Losses at the gene ends were 3 bases for V and 7 bases for J; bases not matched to a gene: 5. The CDR3 loop spans 13 amino acids. Germline values: CDR1 MNHEY, CDR2 SMNVEV (reference sequence). The CDR3 reads CASSLGQTLEAFF. The CDR3 DNA sequence: TGTGCCAGCAGTTTGGGACAGACACTTGAAGCTTTCTTT.

The chain links TRBV12-5 to TRBJ2-2; unclear D gene. Germline V CDR1 and CDR2: LGHNT, FRNRAP. Trimming took 0 bases from V and 5 from J, leaving 13 bases between them. The CDR3 spans 16 residues. The CDR3 DNA reads as TGTGCTAGTGGTTTGGTAAAATCTATGGGGACCGGGGAGCTGTTTTTT. This gives the protein CASGLVKSMGTGELFF.

As concerns this clone: Its ends do not fully match the called genes, so a read error is possible. The chain employs TRBV5-1 and TRBJ2-3; TRBD1 aligns across 7 bases. The germline V gene encodes CDR1 SGHRS and CDR2 YFSETQ. The CDR3 is 13 amino acids. The CDR3 sequence: CASSEGATNTQYF. DNA of the CDR3: TGCGCCAGCAGCGAGGGGGCCACAAATACGCAGTATTTT.

The table lists this clone with a few counts. This sequence joins TRBV7-2 and TRBJ1-1; D call uncertain. Germline V gives CDR1 SGHTA, CDR2 FQGNSA. CDR3 length: 14 residues. The V and J ends lost 5 bases and 0 bases respectively, with 10 bases between them. The CDR3 bases are TGTGCCAGCAGCCAAGAGGGCCTGAACACTGAAGCTTTCTTT. This sequence encodes CASSQEGLNTEAFF.

This chain links TRBV5-4 with TRBJ2-2; TRBD1 might be the D (5 bases). Germline V lookup: CDR1 SGHNT, CDR2 YYREEE (reference sequence). The germline V and J ends were trimmed by 4 bases and 1 base, with 11 bases remaining between them. There are 15 residues in the CDR3. The CDR3 bases are TGTGCCAGCAGCCCGGTAACAGGGAACACCGGGGAGCTGTTTTTT. Amino acids: CASSPVTGNTGELFF.

The V gene is TRBV5-4, the J gene TRBJ1-4; D unclear. The CDR3 loop spans 15 amino acids. CDR1 is SGHNT, CDR2 YYREEE, per germline (reference sequence). V was shortened by 0 bases and J by 0 bases, with 6 bases between the two germline ends. DNA for the CDR3: TGTGCCAGCAGCTTGGGTCCAGCAACTAATGAAAAACTGTTTTTT. Translating it yields CASSLGPATNEKLFF.

This chain joins TRBV4-2 and TRBJ2-3; unclear D gene. This CDR3 has 14 amino acids. V lost 5 bases to trimming and J lost 5 bases, with 14 bases between them. CDR1 and CDR2 from the germline V gene are LGHNA and YNFKEQ. CDR3 DNA sequence: TGTGCCAGCAGCTCGCTAGTGGAAGGAGATACGCAGTATTTT. Amino acid sequence: CASSSLVEGDTQYF.

This clone was seen a few times. The chain recombines TRBV11-3 with TRBJ2-7; tentative D call: TRBD2 (5 bases). The V gene's germline CDR1 is SGHNT and CDR2 YENEEA. The CDR3 runs to 11 residues. The germline V and J ends were trimmed by 8 bases and 3 bases, with 8 bases remaining between them. The CDR3 region has the DNA TGTGCCAGCTCCGAGGGCTACGAGCAGTACTTC. This translates into CASSEGYEQYF.

The genes are TRBV7-2 and TRBJ2-5; TRBD1 or TRBD2 may be the D gene (5 bases each). V lost 3 bases to trimming and J lost 5 bases, with 19 bases between them. CDR3 length: 16 residues. Germline V gene data show CDR1 as SGHTA and CDR2 as FQGNSA. DNA of the CDR3: TGTGCCAGCAGCTTTGTCGGGACCCCGGGTGGGGAGACCCAGTACTTC. Its protein product is CASSFVGTPGGETQYF.

The chain carries TRBV6-1 and TRBJ1-2; 8 nucleotides agree with TRBD1. V shed 3 bases, J shed 7 bases, and the junction held 4 bases outside the gene matches. The CDR3 contains 13 residues. In germline, CDR1 is MNHNS, CDR2 SASEGT. This CDR3 reads CASSDRGLGGYTF. CDR3 nucleotide sequence: TGTGCCAGCAGTGACAGGGGGCTTGGTGGCTACACCTTC.

The chain couples TRBV30 to TRBJ2-7, with TRBD1 matching over 8 bases. Germline values: CDR1 GTSNPN, CDR2 SVGIG (reference sequence). V gave up 4 bases and J gave up 5 bases; unmatched junction bases: 7. The length of the CDR3 is 13 residues. The CDR3 coding sequence is TGTGCCTGGACGAAGGACAGGGCGAACGAGCAGTACTTC. This codes for CAWTKDRANEQYF.

The rearrangement joins TRBV6-5 to TRBJ1-5, with D unclear. V was cut by 4 bases and J by 5 bases, with 9 bases left in between. The CDR3 length is 13 residues. The germline CDR1 and CDR2 sequences are MNHEY and SVGAGI. The CDR3 loop reads CASSFKRYQPQHF. CDR3 in DNA: TGTGCCAGCAGTTTCAAAAGATATCAGCCCCAGCATTTT.

The V call is TRBV9, the J call TRBJ2-1, with D perhaps given as TRBD1 or TRBD2 (5 bases each). Per the germline V gene, CDR1 is SGDLS and CDR2 is YYNGEE. The V and J ends lost 3 bases and 5 bases respectively, with 9 bases between them. The CDR3 sequence is 13 residues long. Here the CDR3 reads CASSEGPNNEQFF. In DNA form, the CDR3 reads TGTGCCAGCAGCGAGGGACCAAACAATGAGCAGTTCTTC.

The V and J genes are TRBV19 and TRBJ2-1; 9 nucleotides agree with TRBD2. The trim removed 5 bases at V and 2 bases at J, leaving 7 bases unmatched. The CDR3 is 16 amino acids. The germline V gene has CDR1 LNHDA and CDR2 SQIVND (reference sequence). DNA for the CDR3: TGTGCCAGTAGTCTCCGTGGCGGGAGGGCCTACAATGAGCAGTTCTTC. Translation: CASSLRGGRAYNEQFF. Based on the CDR3 plus reference TRBV19 and TRBJ2-1, the full variable domain is DGGITQSPKYLFRKEGQNVTLSCEQNLNHDAMYWYRQDPGQGLRLIYYSQIVNDFQKGDIAEGYSVSREKKESFPLTVTSAQKNPTAFYLCASSLRGGRAYNEQFFGPGTRLTVL.

This chain joins TRBV20-1 and TRBJ2-1, with 7 bases lining up with TRBD2. J lost 9 bases, V lost 5 bases, and 1 base had no gene match. Germline V gene sequence: CDR1 DFQATT, CDR2 SNEGSKA (reference sequence). The CDR3 has 10 amino acids. This chain's CDR3 is CSAGGGEQFF. The DNA for the CDR3 is TGCAGTGCTGGGGGGGGTGAGCAGTTCTTC.

This clone occurred a few times. The chain employs TRBV4-3 and TRBJ2-3; no clear D. CDR1 is LGHNA, CDR2 YSLEER, per germline. V lost 3 bases and J 6 bases, leaving 10 bases between the germline ends. The CDR3 loop spans 13 amino acids. CDR3 sequence (DNA): TGCGCCAGCAGCCAGGGCTCCGCGGATACGCAGTATTTT. Translation: CASSQGSADTQYF.

V is TRBV5-1 and J is TRBJ1-1; D call uncertain. The CDR3 runs to 11 residues. Trimming cost V 6 bases and J 4 bases, with 7 bases left between them. In germline, CDR1 is SGHRS, CDR2 YFSETQ. The CDR3, as DNA: TGCGCCAGCATACTGGGCACTGAAGCTTTCTTT. This sequence encodes CASILGTEAFF.

V and J are TRBV7-2 and TRBJ1-1, with D unresolved. Trimming left V 1 base short and J 0 bases short, with 9 bases between. Germline CDR1 reads SGHTA; CDR2 reads FQGNSA. CDR3 length equals 15 residues. CDR3 DNA: TGTGCCAGCAGCTTAGTTTGGCGGATGAACACTGAAGCTTTCTTT. It specifies CASSLVWRMNTEAFF.

The rearrangement uses TRBV7-9 and TRBJ1-1; D is perhaps TRBD1 (5 bases). Germline CDR1 SEHNR, CDR2 FQNEAQ (reference sequence). The length of the CDR3 is 14 residues. V was clipped by 2 bases and J by 4 bases, with 11 bases between them. CDR3 amino acids: CASSLTGEGTEAFF. For the CDR3, the DNA is TGTGCCAGCAGCTTAACGGGGGAGGGCACTGAAGCTTTCTTT.

The count of this clone is one. The chain employs TRBV6-5 and TRBJ2-3; D not certain. The V and J ends lost 4 bases and 1 base respectively, with 15 bases between them. Germline V gene sequence: CDR1 MNHEY, CDR2 SVGAGI. This CDR3 has 16 amino acids. This CDR3 reads CASSSRLPYRTDTQYF. The CDR3, as DNA: TGTGCCAGCAGTTCCCGACTGCCTTACCGCACAGATACGCAGTATTTT.

The chain is built from TRBV4-3 and TRBJ2-1, with 10 bases fitting TRBD1. Germline trimming cut 0 bases from V and 5 bases from J; bases unmatched to any gene: 4. The CDR3 consists of 16 residues. In germline, CDR1 is LGHNA, CDR2 YSLEER. The CDR3 sequence is CASSQDGGTGDNEQFF. The CDR3 bases are TGCGCCAGCAGCCAAGATGGGGGGACAGGGGACAATGAGCAGTTCTTC.

This clone appeared a few times. The chain couples TRBV18 to TRBJ2-2; D might be TRBD1 (5 bases). V lost 0 bases to trimming and J lost 0 bases, with 8 bases between them. Germline V gives CDR1 KGHSH, CDR2 LQKENI. This CDR3 spans 16 amino acids. The CDR3 reads CASSPPKTANTGELFF. DNA of the CDR3: TGTGCCAGCTCACCACCGAAGACAGCGAACACCGGGGAGCTGTTTTTT.

Only one count was recorded for this clone. The V and J genes are TRBV3-1 (or the pseudogene TRBV3-2) and TRBJ2-5; either TRBD1 or TRBD2 may fit D (5 bases each). Germline CDR1 reads LGHDT; CDR2 reads YNNKEL (reference sequence). The CDR3 extends over 14 amino acids. The germline V and J ends were trimmed by 5 bases and 4 bases, with 14 bases remaining between them. The CDR3 reads CASSSAGRVETQYF. The CDR3 nucleotides are TGTGCCAGCAGCTCCGCGGGCAGGGTAGAGACCCAGTACTTC.

The chain is built from TRBV9 and TRBJ2-1; D remains unclear. Germline V gene sequence: CDR1 SGDLS, CDR2 YYNGEE. Trimming pared 4 bases from V and 7 bases from J, leaving 18 bases between. CDR3 length equals 15 residues. CDR3 amino acids: CASSPSGINPNEQFF. The CDR3 DNA sequence: TGTGCCAGCAGCCCGAGTGGTATTAACCCTAATGAGCAGTTCTTC.